This T cell receptor (beta chain) was sequenced in a study of T cell responses to AZD1222 COVID-19 vaccine. Assay: immunoSEQ multiplex PCR; the TCRdb copy retains only in-frame clones and omits some. The table shows tens of thousands of clones, with 80% to 90% occurring only once. V lost 3 bases and J lost 3; bases outside the gene matches: 12. The CDR3 is 17 residues long. Germline V gene sequence: CDR1 LNHNV, CDR2 YYDKDF (reference sequence). The clonotype comes from an adult in good health. V is TRBV15 and J is TRBJ2-7, with TRBD1 matching 9 bases. This material consisted of peripheral blood, taken on day 0 of AZD1222 vaccination. The CDR3 coding sequence is TGTGCCACCAGCAGTCAAAAACCGGGACAGGGCCACTACGAGCAGTACTTC. Translating it yields CATSSQKPGQGHYEQYF.